Below are 29 T cell receptor beta chains sequenced from a single sample in a study of identical twins. MiXCR, applied by TCRdb to the 5' RACE reads, yields one record per CDR3 protein. The data contain hundreds of thousands of distinct CDR3 sequences, roughly 12% of them seen just once; the ten biggest clones take up 7.2%. These data also featured in a second study, about yellow fever vaccine responses in identical twins.

Sequencing used CD8+ T cells sorted from blood. The receptors were gathered from a woman younger than 30 in good health.

This clonotype was counted a few times. V and J are TRBV7-7 and TRBJ2-7; TRBD1 aligns across 7 bases. Per germline, CDR1 SSHAT and CDR2 FNYEAQ (reference sequence). This CDR3 is 14 amino acids long. Trimming removed 5 bases from V and 2 bases from J; junction bases left unmatched: 6. The DNA of the CDR3 is TGTGCCAGCAGCCCCTTCCAGGGGGCCTACGAGCAGTACTTC. It yields the protein CASSPFQGAYEQYF.

The chain couples TRBV7-2 to TRBJ2-3, with D tentatively TRBD2 (6 bases). The CDR3 spans 16 residues. The germline CDR1 and CDR2 sequences are SGHTA and FQGNSA. V lost 5 bases, J lost 3 bases, and 18 bases lay in between. The CDR3 spells CASSHRSGEQTDTQYF. CDR3 bases: TGTGCCAGCAGCCACCGATCGGGGGAGCAAACAGATACGCAGTATTTT.

This clonotype has just a few counts. This chain links TRBV2 with TRBJ1-2; D remains unclear. Per the germline V gene, CDR1 is SNHLY and CDR2 is FYNNEI. The CDR3 is made up of 13 amino acids. Trimming shortened V by 4 bases and J by 2 bases, and 8 bases separated the two germline ends. The CDR3 nucleotides are TGTGCCAGCAGTGGTAGGCAGAACTATGGCTACACCTTC. Encoded protein: CASSGRQNYGYTF.

The chain employs TRBV13 and TRBJ2-3, with 8 bases fitting TRBD1. Per the germline V gene, CDR1 is PRHDT and CDR2 is FYEKMQ (reference sequence). This CDR3 is built from 16 residues. V gave up 5 bases and J gave up 1 base; unmatched junction bases: 8. For the CDR3, the DNA is TGTGCCAGCAGCCAACCGGACAGGGCACGCACAGATACGCAGTATTTT. Translation: CASSQPDRARTDTQYF.

This clonotype was seen a few times. This chain uses TRBV7-9 with TRBJ2-3; the D gene is possibly TRBD2 (5 bases). The CDR3 sequence is 14 residues long. CDR1 and CDR2 (germline): SEHNR, FQNEAQ (reference sequence). Trimming stripped 7 bases from V and 6 bases from J, with 17 bases between. The CDR3 sequence: CASTRFGELDTQYF. Here the CDR3 DNA reads TGTGCCAGCACCAGGTTTGGGGAGCTCGATACGCAGTATTTT.

This clonotype has a handful of counts. V is TRBV6-5 and J is TRBJ2-2; perhaps TRBD1 as D (5 bases). Germline CDR1 MNHEY, CDR2 SVGAGI. The CDR3 covers 14 residues. V gave up 2 bases and J gave up 4 bases, with 8 bases separating them. The CDR3 bases are TGTGCCAGCAGTTACGCGGACACCACCGGGGAGCTGTTTTTT. It yields the protein CASSYADTTGELFF.

Details on this clonotype: A junction end diverges from the germline sequence, so it may reflect a read error. The chain joins TRBV4-2 to TRBJ2-1, with D perhaps given as TRBD1 or TRBD2 (5 bases each). From germline, CDR1 is LGHNA and CDR2 YNFKEQ. This CDR3 is built from 13 residues. CDR3 nucleotide sequence: TGTGCCAGCAGCCAATCGAAGGGGAGTGAGCGGTTCTTC. Translated, it gives CASSQSKGSERFF.

V and J are TRBV6-5 and TRBJ2-7; 9 nucleotides align to TRBD1. The trim removed 0 bases at V and 5 bases at J, leaving 2 bases unmatched. Germline lookup yields CDR1 MNHEY and CDR2 SVGAGI. The CDR3 has 14 amino acids. CDR3 DNA sequence: TGTGCCAGCAGTTACTCGGGACAGGGTGACGAGCAGTACTTC. Encoded protein: CASSYSGQGDEQYF.

At least ten counts were recorded for this clonotype. This rearrangement joins TRBV28 to TRBJ2-7; tentatively, D is TRBD1 (6 bases). The V gene lost 9 bases and the J gene lost 4 bases, with 19 bases spanning the gap. This CDR3 has 14 amino acids. CDR1 MDHEN and CDR2 SYDVKM come from the germline V gene. The CDR3 nucleotides read TGTGCCAGGATGAACCGGGACAAACCTTACGAGCAGTACTTC. Protein sequence: CARMNRDKPYEQYF.

This clonotype was observed a few times. This chain uses TRBV3-1 with TRBJ2-1; perhaps TRBD2 as D (6 bases). V was pared by 0 bases and J by 3 bases, with 12 bases between. CDR1 and CDR2 from the germline V gene are LGHDT and YNNKEL (reference sequence). The CDR3 runs 16 residues. Written as DNA, the CDR3 is TGTGCCAGCAGCCAAGATTCCGGGAGCGTCTACAATGAGCAGTTCTTC. Translating it yields CASSQDSGSVYNEQFF.

This clonotype was detected a few times. The V call is TRBV12-2, the J call TRBJ2-2; TRBD2 was called by the table and not checked on the DNA. TRBV12-2 is annotated as a pseudogene. The CDR3 has 20 amino acids. The CDR3: CASRLARPPIAAPNTGELFF. The DNA of the CDR3 is TGTGCAAGTCGCTTAGCCAGACCACCGATAGCGGCCCCGAACACCGGGGAGCTGTTTTTT.

The gene calls are TRBV9 and TRBJ1-1; D is perhaps TRBD1 (5 bases). Germline-derived CDR1 and CDR2 are SGDLS and YYNGEE. The ends were cut back, 0 bases at V and 7 bases at J, with 10 bases in the middle. The CDR3 covers 13 residues. DNA of the CDR3: TGTGCCAGCAGCGTAGGTACAGGCTTTGAAGCTTTCTTT. This encodes CASSVGTGFEAFF.

The chain combines TRBV21-1 with TRBJ2-7; TRBD1, the table's D call, was not compared with the DNA. TRBV21-1 is shown as a pseudogene. The CDR3 is 16 amino acids. The CDR3 protein is CASSSTRDRGPYEQYV. CDR3 nucleotide sequence: TGTGCCAGCAGCTCGACCCGGGACAGGGGACCCTACGAGCAGTACGTC.

This rearrangement joins TRBV11-2 to TRBJ2-1; D not certain. The CDR3 has 13 amino acids. Per germline, CDR1 SGHAT and CDR2 FQNNGV. The V and J ends lost 1 base and 8 bases respectively, with 9 bases between them. The CDR3 here is CASSLVLVDEQFF. In nucleotides, the CDR3 is TGTGCCAGCAGCTTAGTCCTGGTTGATGAGCAGTTCTTC.

The rearrangement links TRBV13 to TRBJ2-3; TRBD2 matches at 11 bases. Germline V gene data show CDR1 as PRHDT and CDR2 as FYEKMQ (reference sequence). J lost 6 bases, V lost 4 bases, and 12 bases had no gene match. The CDR3 length is 17 residues. The CDR3 region has the DNA TGTGCCAGCAGCTCCGAACTAGCGGGAGCGGGGTCGGATACGCAGTATTTT. This translates into CASSSELAGAGSDTQYF.

This clonotype was observed a few times. The chain is built from TRBV9 and TRBJ2-7, with D perhaps matching TRBD2 (5 bases). The length of the CDR3 is 15 residues. Trimming cost V 0 bases and J 3 bases, with 13 bases left between them. The germline V gene encodes CDR1 SGDLS and CDR2 YYNGEE. CDR3 sequence: CASSVAGDVGYEQYF. The CDR3 nucleotides read TGTGCCAGCAGCGTAGCCGGGGATGTAGGCTACGAGCAGTACTTC. Filled out from reference TRBV9 and TRBJ2-7, the complete variable domain reads DSGVTQTPKHLITATGQRVTLRCSPRSGDLSVYWYQQSLDQGLQFLIQYYNGEERAKGNILERFSAQQFPDLHSELNLSSLELGDSALYFCASSVAGDVGYEQYFGPGTRLTVT.

This clonotype was detected a few times. V gene TRBV5-1 combines with J gene TRBJ2-5; 10 nucleotides agree with TRBD2. The CDR3 covers 15 residues. Trimming at V came to 1 base and at J to 1 base, leaving 1 base not matched to a gene. The germline gives CDR1 SGHRS, CDR2 YFSETQ. The CDR3 DNA reads as TGCGCCAGCAGCTTGCTAGCGGGGGCCCAAGAGACCCAGTACTTC. It encodes CASSLLAGAQETQYF.

In its sample, this clonotype was seen a few times. The chain recombines TRBV7-8 with TRBJ2-3; TRBD1 agrees at 9 bases. Germline loops: CDR1 SGHVS, CDR2 FQNEAQ. J was trimmed by 4 bases and V by 5 bases; bases with no gene match: 19. This CDR3 is 19 amino acids long. The CDR3 DNA follows: TGTGCCAGCAGCCCCAGCGCACAGGGGGCCCCCCAACACCCAGATACGCAGTATTTT. It yields the protein CASSPSAQGAPQHPDTQYF.

This clonotype is medium-sized (0.01 to 0.1%) within its sample. The chain links TRBV2 to TRBJ1-2; D gene ambiguous. V shed 10 bases and J shed 0 bases, with 12 bases lying between them. CDR3 length equals 13 residues. Germline V gene sequence: CDR1 SNHLY, CDR2 FYNNEI. The CDR3 DNA follows: TGTGCCATACAACGGATTACTAACTATGGCTACACCTTC. It encodes CAIQRITNYGYTF.

J is TRBJ2-7 and V is TRBV11-3; no clear D. The germline V gene encodes CDR1 SGHNT and CDR2 YENEEA. The CDR3 is 13 amino acids. V was cut by 8 bases and J by 1 base, with 12 bases left in between. The DNA of the CDR3 is TGTGCCAGCGCTAAGGAGAGGTCCTACGAGCAGTACTTC. It translates to CASAKERSYEQYF.

This clonotype appeared a few times. CDR3 nucleotide sequence: TGCGCCAGCACCAGAGGGGACACTAATGAAAAACTGTTTTTT. It encodes CASTRGDTNEKLFF. V gene TRBV5-1 combines with J gene TRBJ1-4; weak D call: TRBD1 (5 bases). From germline, CDR1 is SGHRS and CDR2 YFSETQ. The CDR3 has 14 residues. V dropped 6 bases and J dropped 2 bases, with 11 bases sitting between them.

The CDR3 DNA reads as TGTGCCAGCAGTGAAAGTGCCCTAGGCCGGACCGGGGAGCTGTTTTTT. Translating gives CASSESALGRTGELFF. This chain links TRBV2 with TRBJ2-2; D is uncertain. Trimming left V 2 bases short and J 5 bases short, with 15 bases between. This CDR3 contains 16 residues. In germline, CDR1 is SNHLY, CDR2 FYNNEI. Full variable domain (rest looked up from reference TRBV2 and TRBJ2-2): EPEVTQTPSHQVTQMGQEVILRCVPISNHLYFYWYRQILGQKVEFLVSFYNNEISEKSEIFDDQFSVERPDGSNFTLKIRSTKLEDSAMYFCASSESALGRTGELFFGEGSRLTVL.

There are a few counts of this clonotype. The chain carries TRBV7-8 and TRBJ2-7; TRBD2 agrees at 7 bases. Trimming took 4 bases from V and 10 from J; bases not matched to a gene: 10. From germline, CDR1 is SGHVS and CDR2 FQNEAQ. The CDR3 is 13 residues long. The CDR3, as DNA: TGTGCCAGCAGCTCGGGGGGTACGTCGGAACAGTACGTC. Its protein product is CASSSGGTSEQYV.

This clonotype was counted between two and nine times. This chain joins TRBV2 and TRBJ2-7; D may be TRBD1 (8 bases). CDR3 length: 16 amino acids. The germline CDR1 and CDR2 sequences are SNHLY and FYNNEI. CDR3 loop: CASSESGQAGLPKGHV. In DNA form, the CDR3 reads TGTGCCAGCAGTGAATCGGGACAGGCGGGACTACCCAAAGGGCACGTC.

The gene calls are TRBV24-1 and TRBJ2-3; unclear D gene. Germline-derived CDR1 and CDR2 are KGHDR and SFDVKD. Trimming left V 3 bases short and J 7 bases short, with 7 bases between. This CDR3 has 12 residues. CDR3 nucleotides: TGTGCCACCAGTGATCTAGAAAATACGCAGTATTTT. Its protein product is CATSDLENTQYF.

This clonotype was recorded only once. The chain carries TRBV5-6 and TRBJ2-7; maybe TRBD1 (6 bases). The CDR3 runs 12 residues. Trimming removed 4 bases from V and 4 bases from J, with 9 bases in between. The germline V gene encodes CDR1 SGHDT and CDR2 YYEEEE. The CDR3 here is CASSVTGYEQYF. As DNA, the CDR3 is TGTGCCAGCAGCGTTACAGGGTACGAGCAGTACTTC. The entire variable domain, with the rest obtained from reference TRBV5-6 and TRBJ2-7, is as follows: DAGVTQSPTHLIKTRGQQVTLRCSPKSGHDTVSWYQQALGQGPQFIFQYYEEEERQRGNFPDRFSGHQFPNYSSELNVNALLLGDSALYLCASSVTGYEQYFGPGTRLTVT.

The sample holds many counts of this clonotype. The V call is TRBV7-8, the J call TRBJ2-4; D is uncertain. This CDR3 contains 14 residues. CDR1 is SGHVS, CDR2 FQNEAQ, per germline. V shed 1 base and J shed 0 bases, with 4 bases lying between them. Written as DNA, the CDR3 is TGTGCCAGCAGCTTAGGTTTAGCCAAAAACATTCAGTACTTC. Encoded protein: CASSLGLAKNIQYF.

This clonotype appeared a few times. The V gene is TRBV11-1, the J gene TRBJ2-4, with unresolved D. The V and J ends lost 0 bases and 8 bases respectively, with 20 bases between them. The germline CDR1 and CDR2 sequences are SGHAT and FQDESV (reference sequence). The CDR3 extends over 17 amino acids. The CDR3 spells CASSLAEQPYGSDIQYF. The CDR3 nucleotides are TGTGCCAGCAGCTTAGCGGAACAGCCATACGGCAGTGACATTCAGTACTTC.

This chain connects TRBV6-1 to TRBJ2-1; unclear D gene. CDR3 length equals 14 residues. V lost 6 bases and J 5 bases, leaving 14 bases between the germline ends. Germline lookup yields CDR1 MNHNS and CDR2 SASEGT. CDR3 loop: CASSVVGTHNEQFF. CDR3 nucleotide sequence: TGTGCCAGCAGCGTAGTGGGAACACACAATGAGCAGTTCTTC.